The present entry profiles one T cell receptor beta chain with its context. The sample originates from a study of blood T cell repertoires in COVID-19. Background on the study: The United States, Italy and Spain provided the acute and convalescent COVID-19 samples. From T cells, B-cell-depleted T cells, or PBMCs came the material, which was cDNA or gDNA.

Participants reported their clinical history, and cohort assignment relied on those reports. Before being deemed recovered, Cohort 3 donors had two negative PCRs, clearance, or symptom resolution. V trimming: 5 bases; J trimming: 3 bases; junction bases outside the gene matches: 6. CDR1 and CDR2 (germline): MNHEY, SMNVEV (reference sequence). This CDR3 is 15 amino acids long. Produced via immunoSEQ multiplex PCR; TCRdb's table is partial and in-frame only. The repertoire has 250,000 to 350,000 clones, 80% to 90% of them found once; the top ten carry about 4.1%. The chain employs TRBV27 and TRBJ1-4, with 7 bases aligning to TRBD1. The specimen was PBMCs or T cells enriched from blood (not recorded which). The TCR originated in a woman aged 30 to 39 who had recovered from COVID-19. CDR3 sequence (DNA): TGTGCCAGCAGTCATAACAGGGGCCCTAATGAAAAACTGTTTTTT. Residues: CASSHNRGPNEKLFF.